Described below is a single T cell receptor (beta chain) sequence and its context. This sample was included in a study of PD-L1 blockade in urothelial cancer. In the study overall: Males with bladder-origin urothelial cancer constituted about 85% of the roughly 30 patients. Blood samples contained a median about 150,000 T cells.

Profiling relied on immunoSEQ multiplex PCR, and the TCRdb table lists in-frame clones only, not all of them. The repertoire includes some 20,000 clones, 70% to 90% of them detected once, and 3% to 4.5% sits in the top ten. Patients had locally advanced or metastatic urothelial carcinoma. For each patient, 1 to 8 samples were obtained, pretreatment and on-treatment. V was trimmed by 3 bases and J by 0 bases, leaving 14 bases between them. This CDR3 is built from 17 residues. The germline gives CDR1 WNHNN, CDR2 SYGVQD (reference sequence). The chain has TRBV10-1 and TRBJ2-2; D possibly corresponds to TRBD1 (6 bases). This material consisted of PBMCs, taken around atezolizumab (anti-PD-L1) treatment. The sequence came from a man aged 50-59 years with urothelial cancer. This chain's CDR3 is CASSEDLDSPNTGELFF. Here the CDR3 DNA reads TGCGCCAGCAGTGAAGATCTGGACAGCCCGAACACCGGGGAGCTGTTTTTT.